These 3 T cell receptor beta chains were all obtained from the same sample, sequenced in a study of cutaneous CD30+ T cell lymphoproliferative disorder and hepatitis E. Generated by immunoSEQ multiplex PCR, the TCRdb table keeps only in-frame clones and is missing some. The sample consists of some 7,200 clones, about 76% of them appearing once. Sequencing was carried out using blood. The receptors originated from a human donor with a cutaneous T cell lymphoproliferative disorder associated with hepatitis E virus.

This chain uses TRBV11-1 with TRBJ1-2; TRBD1 aligns across 9 bases. Germline V CDR1 and CDR2: SGHAT, FQDESV (reference sequence). The CDR3 length is 16 residues. V dropped 4 bases and J dropped 7; count of bases not matched to a gene: 13. The CDR3 DNA reads TGTGCCAGCAGCTCATCCGGGACAGGGTTCGTAAGTGGCTACACCTTC. It specifies CASSSSGTGFVSGYTF.

The J gene is TRBJ1-4, the V gene TRBV27; no firm D call. Germline-derived CDR1 and CDR2 are MNHEY and SMNVEV (reference sequence). The CDR3 has 13 residues. V was clipped by 8 bases and J by 6 bases, with 13 bases between them. In DNA form, the CDR3 reads TGTGCCAGCTCCGGGAGCTACTATGAAAAACTGTTTTTT. It codes for CASSGSYYEKLFF. The whole variable domain, filled in from reference TRBV27 and TRBJ1-4, reads EAQVTQNPRYLITVTGKKLTVTCSQNMNHEYMSWYRQDPGLGLRQIYYSMNVEVTDKGDVPEGYKVSRKEKRNFPLILESPSPNQTSLYFCASSGSYYEKLFFGSGTQLSVL.

The CDR3 region is CAWSVGQTYEQYF. The CDR3 DNA sequence: TGTGCCTGGAGTGTGGGACAGACCTACGAGCAGTACTTC. The rearrangement joins TRBV30 to TRBJ2-7; 7 bases match TRBD1. This CDR3 spans 13 amino acids. Germline V lookup: CDR1 GTSNPN, CDR2 SVGIG (reference sequence). V trimming: 0 bases; J trimming: 2 bases; junction bases outside the gene matches: 1.